This TCR beta chain is from a study of blood T cell repertoires in COVID-19. Study overall: Material from acute and convalescent COVID-19 was sourced from the United States, Italy and Spain.

The authors' processing: Reference gene primer amplification in the assay estimated nucleated cell counts. TCRdb keeps only in-frame clones here, not all; method: immunoSEQ multiplex PCR. V, J and clone size are taken as reported in that table, and D and trimming were inferred from the DNA itself. Here the sample spans nearly 45,000 clones, about 86% being singletons. Sequencing used peripheral blood. The clonotype originates from a man in his forties or fifties with COVID-19, enrolled during active disease.

CDR3 nucleotide sequence: TGTGCCTGGGAAGCGCAGGGATACTATGGCTACACCTTC. Translated, it gives CAWEAQGYYGYTF. The V gene is TRBV30, the J gene TRBJ1-2, with D perhaps matching TRBD1 (5 bases). The V gene lost 5 bases and the J gene lost 3 bases, with 13 bases spanning the gap. Germline V lookup: CDR1 GTSNPN, CDR2 SVGIG (reference sequence). The CDR3 spans 13 residues. The full variable domain, in which reference TRBV30 and TRBJ1-2 provide the parts outside the CDR3, is SQTIHQWPATLVQPVGSPLSLECTVEGTSNPNLYWYRQAAGRGLQLLFYSVGIGQISSEVPQNLSASRPQDRQFILSSKKLLLSDSGFYLCAWEAQGYYGYTFGSGTRLTVV.